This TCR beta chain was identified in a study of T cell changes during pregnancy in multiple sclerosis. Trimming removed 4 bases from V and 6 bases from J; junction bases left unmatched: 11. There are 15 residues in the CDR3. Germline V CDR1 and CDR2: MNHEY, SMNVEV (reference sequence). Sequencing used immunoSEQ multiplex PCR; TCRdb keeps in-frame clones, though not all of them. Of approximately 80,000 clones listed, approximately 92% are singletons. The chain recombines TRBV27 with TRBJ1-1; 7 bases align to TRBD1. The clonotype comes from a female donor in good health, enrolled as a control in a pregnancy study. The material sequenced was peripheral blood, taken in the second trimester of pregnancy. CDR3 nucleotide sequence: TGTGCCAGCAGTTATGAGACAGGGATGGTATCTGAAGCTTTCTTT. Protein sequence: CASSYETGMVSEAFF.